This T cell receptor beta chain was captured in a study of shared clonotypes between healthy human individuals. Sequencing was performed with immunoSEQ multiplex PCR; in TCRdb, only in-frame clones are kept and a portion is missing. This sample has 2 million to 3 million clones, with approximately 92% found just once. Trimming took 3 bases from V and 8 from J; bases not matched to a gene: 8. CDR3 length equals 15 residues. Germline CDR1 and CDR2: SGHRS and YFSETQ. The sequence was obtained from a man between 18 and 35 years old in good health. The chain joins TRBV5-1 to TRBJ1-4; TRBD1 matches at 9 bases. Sequences were obtained from naive CD4+ T cells sorted from blood. Subset here: CD45RA+ positively selected. CDR3 DNA sequence: TGCGCCAGCAGCTGGACCTACGGACAGGGGGAAAAACTGTTTTTT. Protein product: CASSWTYGQGEKLFF.